These 15 T cell receptor beta chains share one sample of origin, sequenced in a study of blood T cell repertoires in COVID-19. The protocol was immunoSEQ multiplex PCR, while the TCRdb copy is restricted to in-frame clones and leaves out a portion. In the table there are 70,000 to 95,000 clones, 89% of which are singletons. Sequencing was carried out using peripheral blood. All receptors come from a woman of 80 years or more with active COVID-19.

In the case of this clone: A junction end diverges from the germline sequence, so it may reflect a read error. The chain employs TRBV5-1 and TRBJ2-6; D might be TRBD1 (6 bases). The CDR3 is made up of 13 amino acids. Germline lookup yields CDR1 SGHRS and CDR2 YFSETQ. Here the CDR3 DNA reads TGCGCCAGCAGCTTGGAAGGGGGCAACGTCCTGACTTTC. It specifies CASSLEGGNVLTF. The entire variable domain, with the rest obtained from reference TRBV5-1 and TRBJ2-6, is as follows: KAGVTQTPRYLIKTRGQQVTLSCSPISGHRSVSWYQQTPGQGLQFLFEYFSETQRNKGNFPGRFSGRQFSNSRSEMNVSTLELGDSALYLCASSLEGGNVLTFGAGSRLTVL.

The V call is TRBV7-2, the J call TRBJ2-5; no clear D gene. The CDR3 has 14 residues. The V gene lost 4 bases and the J gene lost 7 bases, with 16 bases spanning the gap. Looked up from germline, CDR1 is SGHTA and CDR2 is FQGNSA. CDR3 DNA: TGTGCCAGCAGCTCGACGTTCTCCCTAGGGACCCAGTACTTC. Translating it yields CASSSTFSLGTQYF.

The chain carries TRBV19 and TRBJ2-1, with 8 nucleotides matching TRBD1. The V gene's germline CDR1 is LNHDA and CDR2 SQIVND (reference sequence). The CDR3 sequence is 15 residues long. J gave up 5 bases and V 1 base, and 4 bases lay outside the gene matches. The CDR3 reads CASSIGQGPHNEQFF. The CDR3 DNA sequence: TGTGCCAGTAGTATAGGACAGGGGCCCCACAATGAGCAGTTCTTC.

This clone was seen a handful of times. The rearrangement links TRBV29-1 to TRBJ2-7; 9 bases agree with TRBD1. Germline lookup yields CDR1 SQVTM and CDR2 ANQGSEA. The CDR3 sequence is 15 residues long. Trimming at V came to 0 bases and at J to 1 base, leaving 4 bases not matched to a gene. The CDR3 loop reads CSVEDGGTGSYEQYF. CDR3 nucleotide sequence: TGCAGCGTTGAAGATGGGGGGACAGGGTCCTACGAGCAGTACTTC.

Worth noting for this clone: One junction end disagrees with the germline gene, perhaps due to a read error. The V and J genes are TRBV24-1 and TRBJ2-5, with a weak D call TRBD2 (6 bases). CDR3 size: 13 residues. The germline CDR1 and CDR2 sequences are KGHDR and SFDVKD. The CDR3 nucleotides are TGTGCCACCAGTGACGGAGGGCAAGAGACCCTGTACTTC. Amino acids: CATSDGGQETLYF.

V usage is TRBV15 and J usage is TRBJ1-5; TRBD1 is a possible D gene (6 bases). In germline, CDR1 is LNHNV, CDR2 YYDKDF (reference sequence). With 0 bases removed from V and 4 bases from J, the gap between germline ends came to 22 bases. This CDR3 has 19 amino acids. The CDR3 loop reads CATSRDPPQTGRRNQPQHF. CDR3 coding DNA: TGTGCCACCAGCAGAGATCCCCCACAAACAGGGAGAAGGAATCAGCCCCAGCATTTT.

This chain connects TRBV18 to TRBJ1-2, with D perhaps TRBD1 (5 bases). The length of the CDR3 is 15 residues. Trimming shortened V by 0 bases and J by 4 bases, and 12 bases separated the two germline ends. Germline loops: CDR1 KGHSH, CDR2 LQKENI. CDR3 nucleotide sequence: TGTGCCAGCTCACCACCTCGGGGGTTTGGCTATGGCTACACCTTC. It encodes CASSPPRGFGYGYTF.

The sample holds one count of this clone. V gene TRBV7-9 combines with J gene TRBJ2-6; a possible D gene is TRBD2 (6 bases). The V gene's germline CDR1 is SEHNR and CDR2 FQNEAQ (reference sequence). The CDR3 loop spans 17 amino acids. The V end lost 5 bases, the J end lost 1 base, and 15 bases lay between the germline ends. For the CDR3, the DNA is TGTGCCAGCAGCCCCAGAGGAGGGTTGTCTGGGGCCAACGTCCTGACTTTC. Amino acids: CASSPRGGLSGANVLTF. Full variable domain (missing parts from reference TRBV7-9 and TRBJ2-6): DTGVSQNPRHKITKRGQNVTFRCDPISEHNRLYWYRQTLGQGPEFLTYFQNEAQLEKSRLLSDRFSAERPKGSFSTLEIQRTEQGDSAMYLCASSPRGGLSGANVLTFGAGSRLTVL.

This rearrangement joins TRBV10-3 to TRBJ2-7; D not certain. V lost 1 base and J 4 bases, leaving 11 bases between the germline ends. CDR3 length: 14 residues. CDR1 and CDR2 (germline): ENHRY, SYGVKD. The CDR3 region has the DNA TGTGCCATCAGTGAGTTCGGCGGAATATACGAGCAGTACTTC. Its translation is CAISEFGGIYEQYF.

V gene TRBV3-1 (or the pseudogene TRBV3-2) combines with J gene TRBJ1-2; D unresolved. The CDR3 spans 13 residues. V was pared by 1 base and J by 4 bases, with 7 bases between. Germline V gene lookup returns CDR1 LGHDT and CDR2 YNNKEL (reference sequence). The CDR3 coding sequence is TGTGCCAGCAGCCAAGGCAGAGGCTATGGCTACACCTTC. It translates to CASSQGRGYGYTF.

The table lists this clone with a few counts. This chain links TRBV21-1 with TRBJ1-3. TRBV21-1 is termed a pseudogene. The CDR3 totals 17 residues. The CDR3 sequence is CASSKCGRGTTGNTIYF. The CDR3 DNA is TGTGCCAGCAGCAAATGTGGGCGGGGTACCACTGGAAACACCATATATTTT.

This clone was observed once. This chain uses TRBV6-2 or TRBV6-3 with TRBJ1-1; D is undetermined. Germline values: CDR1 MNHEY, CDR2 SVGEGT. The germline V and J ends were trimmed by 2 bases and 7 bases, with 11 bases remaining between them. This CDR3 has 13 amino acids. In DNA form, the CDR3 reads TGTGCCAGCAGTTACCTTCGAGGGATTGAAGCTTTCTTT. Translation: CASSYLRGIEAFF.

The J gene is TRBJ2-6, the V gene TRBV19; tentatively, D is TRBD1 (6 bases). The CDR3 is 15 residues long. Germline CDR1 is LNHDA and CDR2 is SQIVND (reference sequence). With 3 bases removed from V and 2 bases from J, the gap between germline ends came to 8 bases. Written as DNA, the CDR3 is TGTGCCAGTAGTATCACAGGGACTGGGGCCAACGTCCTGACTTTC. Protein product: CASSITGTGANVLTF.

This chain connects TRBV16 to TRBJ1-5, with D perhaps TRBD1 (5 bases). Trimming shortened V by 0 bases and J by 4 bases, and 7 bases separated the two germline ends. The CDR3 is 14 residues long. The germline V gene has CDR1 KGHSY and CDR2 FQNENV. CDR3 nucleotides: TGTGCCAGCAGCCAATCAACAGGAAATCAGCCCCAGCATTTT. This encodes CASSQSTGNQPQHF.

The chain couples TRBV6-2 or TRBV6-3 to TRBJ2-7, with 9 bases aligning to TRBD2. The V gene's germline CDR1 is MNHEY and CDR2 SVGEGT. Trimming removed 4 bases from V and 6 bases from J; junction bases left unmatched: 4. This CDR3 contains 13 residues. This CDR3 is CASSSSGRPEQYF. The DNA of the CDR3 is TGTGCCAGCAGTTCGAGCGGGAGGCCCGAGCAGTACTTC.